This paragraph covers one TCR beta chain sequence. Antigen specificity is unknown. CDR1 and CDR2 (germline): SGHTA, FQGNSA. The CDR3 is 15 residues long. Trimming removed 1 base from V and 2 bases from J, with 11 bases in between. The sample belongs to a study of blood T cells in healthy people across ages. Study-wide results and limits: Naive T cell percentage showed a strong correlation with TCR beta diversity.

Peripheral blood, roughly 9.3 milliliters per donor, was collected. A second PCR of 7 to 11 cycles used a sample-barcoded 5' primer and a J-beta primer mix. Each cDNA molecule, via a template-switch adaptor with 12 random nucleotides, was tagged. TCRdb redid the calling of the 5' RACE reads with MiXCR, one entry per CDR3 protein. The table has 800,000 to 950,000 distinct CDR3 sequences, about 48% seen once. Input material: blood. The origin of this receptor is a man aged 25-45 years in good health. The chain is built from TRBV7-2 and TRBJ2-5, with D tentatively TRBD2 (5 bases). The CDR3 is CASSLDVRGQETQYF. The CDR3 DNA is TGTGCCAGCAGCTTAGATGTCCGGGGTCAAGAGACCCAGTACTTC.